The T cell receptor (beta chain) under discussion was sequenced for a study of blood T cell repertoires in COVID-19. The method was immunoSEQ multiplex PCR; TCRdb's version includes in-frame clones alone and lacks a portion of them. The table records about 240,000 clones, approximately 80% of them present only once. This CDR3 comprises 13 residues. Germline V CDR1 and CDR2: SGDLS, YYNGEE. The V segment lost 3 bases and the J segment 10 bases; nucleotides outside the gene matches: 7. The sample taken for sequencing was peripheral blood. The TCR was taken from a man aged 25-45 years who had recovered from COVID-19. The chain links TRBV9 to TRBJ2-3; 8 nucleotides agree with TRBD1. As DNA, the CDR3 is TGTGCCAGCAGCGATACAGGGGGTAGAGCGCAGTATTTT. Translating it yields CASSDTGGRAQYF.